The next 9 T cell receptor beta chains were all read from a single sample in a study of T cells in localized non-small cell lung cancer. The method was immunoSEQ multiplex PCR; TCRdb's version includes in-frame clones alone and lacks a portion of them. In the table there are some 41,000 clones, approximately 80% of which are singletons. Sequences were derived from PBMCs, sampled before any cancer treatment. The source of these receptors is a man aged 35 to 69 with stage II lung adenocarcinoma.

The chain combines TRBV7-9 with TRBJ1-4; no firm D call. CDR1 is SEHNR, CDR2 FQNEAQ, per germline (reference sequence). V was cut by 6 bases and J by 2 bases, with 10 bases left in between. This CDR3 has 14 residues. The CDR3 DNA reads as TGTGCCAGCAGGATGCTAGGGACTAATGAAAAACTGTTTTTT. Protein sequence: CASRMLGTNEKLFF.

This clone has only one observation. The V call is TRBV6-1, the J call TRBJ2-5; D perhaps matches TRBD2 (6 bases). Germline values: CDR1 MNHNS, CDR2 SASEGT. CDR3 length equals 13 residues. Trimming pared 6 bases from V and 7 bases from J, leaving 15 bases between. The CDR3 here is CASRRASEGTQYF. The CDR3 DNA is TGTGCCAGCAGGAGGGCCTCGGAGGGGACCCAGTACTTC.

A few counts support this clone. CDR3: CASSLDPPISPLHF. The CDR3, as DNA: TGCGCCAGCAGCCTGGACCCTCCGATCTCACCCCTCCACTTT. This chain uses TRBV5-1 with TRBJ1-6; D gene ambiguous. CDR3 length equals 14 residues. V lost 4 bases and J lost 10, with 15 bases in between. Germline lookup yields CDR1 SGHRS and CDR2 YFSETQ.

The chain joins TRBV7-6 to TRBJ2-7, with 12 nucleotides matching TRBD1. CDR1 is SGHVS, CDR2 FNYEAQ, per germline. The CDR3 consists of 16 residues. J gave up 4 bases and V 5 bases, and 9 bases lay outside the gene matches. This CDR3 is CASSQAPGQGAYEQYF. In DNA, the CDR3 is TGTGCCAGCAGCCAAGCCCCGGGACAGGGGGCATACGAGCAGTACTTC.

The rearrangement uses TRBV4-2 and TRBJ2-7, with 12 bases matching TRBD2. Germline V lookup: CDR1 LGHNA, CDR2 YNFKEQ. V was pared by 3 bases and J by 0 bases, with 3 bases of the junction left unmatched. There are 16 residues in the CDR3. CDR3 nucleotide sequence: TGTGCCAGCAGCCACTCTAGCGGGGGGGCCTCCTACGAGCAGTACTTC. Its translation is CASSHSSGGASYEQYF.

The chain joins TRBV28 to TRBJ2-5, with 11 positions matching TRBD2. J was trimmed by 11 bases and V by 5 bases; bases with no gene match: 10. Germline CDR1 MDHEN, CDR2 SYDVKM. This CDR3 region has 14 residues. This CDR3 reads CASSELSGRGEQYF. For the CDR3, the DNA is TGTGCCAGCAGTGAGCTTAGCGGGAGGGGGGAGCAGTACTTC.

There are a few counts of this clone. The CDR3 region has the DNA TGTGCCAGTAGTGGGCGGCGTAATGATGGCTACACCTTC. The encoded protein is CASSGRRNDGYTF. The chain combines TRBV19 with TRBJ1-2; D unclear. This CDR3 has 13 amino acids. Trimming took 5 bases from V and 6 from J, leaving 13 bases between them. The germline V gene encodes CDR1 LNHDA and CDR2 SQIVND (reference sequence).

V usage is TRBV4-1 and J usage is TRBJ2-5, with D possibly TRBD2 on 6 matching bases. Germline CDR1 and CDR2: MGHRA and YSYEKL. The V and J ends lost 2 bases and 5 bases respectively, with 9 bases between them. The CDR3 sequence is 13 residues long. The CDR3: CASSQWRGETQYF. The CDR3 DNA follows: TGCGCCAGCAGCCAATGGCGGGGTGAGACCCAGTACTTC.

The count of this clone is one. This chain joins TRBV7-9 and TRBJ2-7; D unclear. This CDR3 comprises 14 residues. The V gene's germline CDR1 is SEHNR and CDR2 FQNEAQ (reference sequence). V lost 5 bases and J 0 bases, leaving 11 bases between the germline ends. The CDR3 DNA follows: TGTGCCAGCAGCCTCATGGCCAGCTCCTACGAGCAGTACTTC. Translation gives CASSLMASSYEQYF.